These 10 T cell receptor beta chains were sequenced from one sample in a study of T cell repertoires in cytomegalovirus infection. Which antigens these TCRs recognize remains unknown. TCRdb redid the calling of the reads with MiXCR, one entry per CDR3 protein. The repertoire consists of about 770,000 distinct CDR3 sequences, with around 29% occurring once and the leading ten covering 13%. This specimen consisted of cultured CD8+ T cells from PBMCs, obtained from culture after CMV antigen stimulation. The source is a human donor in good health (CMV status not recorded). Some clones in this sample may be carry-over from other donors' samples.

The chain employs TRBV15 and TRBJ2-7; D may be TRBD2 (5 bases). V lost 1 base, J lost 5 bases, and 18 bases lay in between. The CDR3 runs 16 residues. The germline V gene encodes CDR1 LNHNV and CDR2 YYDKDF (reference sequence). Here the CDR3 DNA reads TGTGCCACCAGCAGAGGGATTGGGGAGTCCAATGACGAGCAGTACTTC. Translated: CATSRGIGESNDEQYF.

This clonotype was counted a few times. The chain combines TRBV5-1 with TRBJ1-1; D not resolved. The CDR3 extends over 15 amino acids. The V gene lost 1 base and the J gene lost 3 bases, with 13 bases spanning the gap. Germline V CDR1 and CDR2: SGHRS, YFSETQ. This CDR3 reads CASSLKGIMYTEAFF. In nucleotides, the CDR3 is TGCGCCAGCAGCTTGAAAGGGATTATGTACACTGAAGCTTTCTTT.

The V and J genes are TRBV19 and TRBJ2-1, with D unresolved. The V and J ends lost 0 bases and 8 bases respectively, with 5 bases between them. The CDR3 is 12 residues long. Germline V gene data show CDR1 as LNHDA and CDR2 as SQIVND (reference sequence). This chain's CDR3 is CASSIENHEQFF. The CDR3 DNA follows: TGTGCCAGTAGTATAGAAAATCATGAGCAGTTCTTC.

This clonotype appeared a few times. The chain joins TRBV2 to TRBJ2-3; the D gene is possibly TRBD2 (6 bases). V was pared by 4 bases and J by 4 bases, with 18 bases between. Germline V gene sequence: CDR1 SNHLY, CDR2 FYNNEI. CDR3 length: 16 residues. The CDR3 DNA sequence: TGTGCCAGCAGTGGGGGACTTCCACCCCGCGCAGATACGCAGTATTTT. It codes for CASSGGLPPRADTQYF.

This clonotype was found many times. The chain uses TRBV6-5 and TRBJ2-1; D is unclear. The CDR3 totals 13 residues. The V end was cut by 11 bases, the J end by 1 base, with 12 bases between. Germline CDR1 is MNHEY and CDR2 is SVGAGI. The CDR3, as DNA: TGTGCCTGTCAGGACGGATCCTACAATGAGCAGTTCTTC. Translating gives CACQDGSYNEQFF.

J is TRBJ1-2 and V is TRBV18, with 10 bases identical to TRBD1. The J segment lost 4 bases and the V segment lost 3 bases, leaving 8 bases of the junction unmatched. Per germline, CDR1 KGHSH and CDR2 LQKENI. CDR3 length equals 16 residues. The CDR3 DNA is TGTGCCAGCTCACCTAGGGACAGGGGATGGTTCTATGGCTACACCTTC. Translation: CASSPRDRGWFYGYTF.

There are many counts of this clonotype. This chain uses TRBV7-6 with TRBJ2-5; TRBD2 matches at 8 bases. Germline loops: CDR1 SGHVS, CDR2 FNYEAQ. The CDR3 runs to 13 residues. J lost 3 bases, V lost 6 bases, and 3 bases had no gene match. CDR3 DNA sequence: TGTGCCAGCAGACCAGCGGGGGAAGAGACCCAGTACTTC. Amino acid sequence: CASRPAGEETQYF.

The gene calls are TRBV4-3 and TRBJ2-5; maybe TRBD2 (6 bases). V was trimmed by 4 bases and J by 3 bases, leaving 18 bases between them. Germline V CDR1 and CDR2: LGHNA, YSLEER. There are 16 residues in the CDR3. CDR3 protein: CASSLRPGPSEETQYF. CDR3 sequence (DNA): TGCGCCAGCAGCCTCCGACCAGGGCCTAGCGAAGAGACCCAGTACTTC.

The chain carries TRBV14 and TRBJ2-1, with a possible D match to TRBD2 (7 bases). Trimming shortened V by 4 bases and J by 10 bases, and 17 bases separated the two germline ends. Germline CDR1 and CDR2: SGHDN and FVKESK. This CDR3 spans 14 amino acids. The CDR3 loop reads CASSLAGAGSEQFF. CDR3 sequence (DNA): TGTGCCAGCAGCCTTGCGGGGGCGGGAAGCGAGCAGTTCTTC.

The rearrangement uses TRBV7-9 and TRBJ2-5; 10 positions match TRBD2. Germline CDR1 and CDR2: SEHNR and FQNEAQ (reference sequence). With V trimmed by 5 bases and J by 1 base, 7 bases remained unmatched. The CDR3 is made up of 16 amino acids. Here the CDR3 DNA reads TGTGCCAGCAGCGGAACTAGCGGGACTAGCCAAGAGACCCAGTACTTC. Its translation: CASSGTSGTSQETQYF.